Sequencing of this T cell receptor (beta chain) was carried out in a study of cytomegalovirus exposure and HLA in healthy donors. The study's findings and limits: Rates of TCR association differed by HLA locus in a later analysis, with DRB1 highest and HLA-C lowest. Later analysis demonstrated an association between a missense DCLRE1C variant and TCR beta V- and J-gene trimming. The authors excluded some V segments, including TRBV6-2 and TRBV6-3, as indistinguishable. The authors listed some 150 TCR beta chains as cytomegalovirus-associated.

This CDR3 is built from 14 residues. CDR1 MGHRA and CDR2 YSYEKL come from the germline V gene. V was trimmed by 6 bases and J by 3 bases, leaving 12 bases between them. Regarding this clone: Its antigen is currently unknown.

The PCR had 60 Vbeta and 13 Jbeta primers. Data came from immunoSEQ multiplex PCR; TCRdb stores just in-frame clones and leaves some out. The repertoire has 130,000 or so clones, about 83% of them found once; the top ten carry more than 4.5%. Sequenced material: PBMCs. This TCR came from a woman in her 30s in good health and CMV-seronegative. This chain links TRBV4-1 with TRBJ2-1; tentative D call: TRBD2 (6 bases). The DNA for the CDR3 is TGCGCCAGCAGGGGGACCGGGAGCTACAATGAGCAGTTCTTC. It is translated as CASRGTGSYNEQFF.